This T cell receptor (beta chain) stems from a study of blood T cell repertoires in COVID-19. Turning to the study itself: Both acute and convalescent COVID-19 samples were obtained from the United States, Italy and Spain.

The protocol was immunoSEQ multiplex PCR, while the TCRdb copy is restricted to in-frame clones and leaves out a portion. The sample has 75,000 to 95,000 clones; around 88% are singletons. Patients in Seattle were enrolled during active infection, then followed longitudinally. The CDR3 consists of 14 residues. The junction had 1 base not matched to a gene; V was cut back by 0 bases and J by 5 bases. The germline V gene encodes CDR1 MNHEY and CDR2 SVGEGT. Source material: peripheral blood. The chain uses TRBV6-2 or TRBV6-3 and TRBJ1-5; 7 positions agree with TRBD1. The sequence was collected from an older woman with COVID-19, enrolled during active disease. DNA for the CDR3: TGTGCCAGCAGTTACTCCACAGGGGATCAGCCCCAGCATTTT. This encodes CASSYSTGDQPQHF.